This T cell receptor (beta chain) was documented in a study of T-cell memory formation after mild COVID-19 (dated by TCRdb to the early 2020s). Broadly, across the study: Most TCR sequence clusters were specific to one of the two donors. Longitudinal TCRalpha and TCRbeta repertoire sequencing tracked T-cell clones expanding and contracting after mild COVID-19 in a couple of donors. Two young, previously healthy adult volunteers, one female and one male, were included in the cohort. Study-level results and caveats: SARS-CoV-2 specificity was not confirmed for the second-wave clones peaking on day 37. Only a couple of mild cases were covered in the study, and larger cohorts including severe cases with pre-infection samples were considered necessary. The detection of some responding clones in pre-infection memory suggests that pre-existing cross-reactive memory T cells joined the SARS-CoV-2 response. From day 15 to 85, contracting clones showed balanced CD4/CD8 phenotypes, whereas a second wave of clones that expanded from day 15 to 37 leaned towards CD4+. Contracting CD4+ clones were located mainly in the CM and EM memory subsets, whereas CD8+ clones were found to be enriched in EMRA.

Turning to this clonotype: What antigen it recognizes has not been identified. Base qualities are missing; no much larger clone stands one base away.

Ficoll-Paque density gradient centrifugation was used to isolate PBMCs. Sequencing took place on an Illumina NovaSeq 6000. cDNA libraries for TCRalpha and TCRbeta were prepared by 5'RACE using constant-segment primers, with sample barcodes and unique molecular identifiers added. Trizol reagent was used to extract RNA from every sample. Amplification of the libraries took two PCR steps, and the second step added a second sample barcode plus Illumina TruSeq adapters. The libraries were sequenced on an Illumina NovaSeq using 2 x 150 bp paired-end reads. Per the original workflow: With migec v1.2.7, reads were demultiplexed and then collapsed into UMI-guided consensus sequences. Using mixcr v2.1.11, UMI consensuses were aligned to TRA and TRB V and J templates and then assembled into clonotypes. Clonotypes were classified as expanded or contracted when called significant by both edgeR and NoisET, with noise models trained on biological replicates. edgeR calls used a false discovery rate-adjusted p below 0.01 and a log2 fold-change threshold of 1. As an exploratory analysis of dynamics, max-normalized trajectories of the 1000 most abundant clonotypes were examined by PCA with hierarchical clustering. The CD4 or CD8 phenotype of responding clones was assigned using the separately sequenced CD4+ and CD8+ repertoires. TCRdb passed the public sequencing reads through fastp at Q25 and MiXCR, retaining productive beta sequences. Each CDR3 protein gets just one entry, which takes the most common genes and DNA from the rows behind it. The V and J calls were not made by the authors but by TCRdb's processing. This sample is represented by hundreds of thousands of distinct CDR3 sequences; more than 15% of them were singletons. Of the sample, more than 20% is held by the ten largest clones.

Sequenced material: PBMCs or a T cell subset sorted from them (not recorded which). This receptor was obtained from a man between 18 and 35 years old who had mild COVID-19 (a few samples of this study predate the infection). The sample titles of this study are shuffled in the database, so cell type and time point are left out; the donor was told from shared clones.

The nucleotide sequence reads TGTGCCAGCGACTTCACGGAGACCCAGTACTTC. Translated, it reads CASDFTETQYF. The V and J genes are TRBV2 and TRBJ2-5; no D gene is confidently identified. The CDR3, from cysteine to phenylalanine, totals 11 residues. Only the CDR3 region is kept as DNA, spanning 33 bases read in frame from base 1. Via the germline V gene, CDR1 is SNHLY and CDR2 FYNNEI. V gives up 8 bases and J gives up 5 bases, and the segment between their germline ends measures 9 bases.